This TCR beta chain was profiled in a study of tumor and adjacent non-tumor tissue in lung cancer. The CDR3 has 13 amino acids. The library came from three nested PCR rounds adapted from ARM-PCR protocols. TCRdb re-called the multiplex PCR reads with MiXCR, one entry per CDR3 protein. Of 40,000 to 50,000 distinct CDR3 sequences in the sample, around 67% are singletons; the top ten hold 30%. As for this clonotype: One end of the junction is discordant with germline, which a read error may explain.

The template was RNA from unsorted bulk tissue. This non-tumor lung sample came from over 3 cm beyond the tumor edge. The clonotype comes from a woman between 65 and 79 years old with non-small cell lung cancer. Sequencing was done on a sample of distant non-tumor lung tissue. This chain connects TRBV12-3 or TRBV12-4 to TRBJ2-7; unclear D gene. As DNA, the CDR3 is TGTTCCAGCAGTACCCATCCTGGGTTCGAGCAGTACTTC. Residues: CSSSTHPGFEQYF.